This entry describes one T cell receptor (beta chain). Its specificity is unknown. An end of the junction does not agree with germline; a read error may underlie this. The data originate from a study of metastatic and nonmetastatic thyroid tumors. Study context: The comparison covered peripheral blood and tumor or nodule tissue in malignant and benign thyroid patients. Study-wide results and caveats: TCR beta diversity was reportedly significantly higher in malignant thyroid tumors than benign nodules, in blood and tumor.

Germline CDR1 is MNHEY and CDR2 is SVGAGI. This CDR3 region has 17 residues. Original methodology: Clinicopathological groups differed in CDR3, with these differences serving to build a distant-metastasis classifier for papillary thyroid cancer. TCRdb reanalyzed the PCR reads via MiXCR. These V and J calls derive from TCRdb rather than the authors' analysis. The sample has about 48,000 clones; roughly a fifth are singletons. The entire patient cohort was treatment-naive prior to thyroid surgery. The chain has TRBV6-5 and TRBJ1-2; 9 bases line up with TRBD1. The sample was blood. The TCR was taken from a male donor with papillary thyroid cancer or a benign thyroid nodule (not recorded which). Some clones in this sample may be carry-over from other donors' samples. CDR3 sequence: CASSYAGQGGKVYGYTF. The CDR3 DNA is TGTGCCAGTAGTTACGCGGGACAGGGAGGAAAGGTCTATGGCTACACCTTC.